Presented here are 9 T cell receptor beta chains from one specimen sequenced in a study of regulatory T cells in long-lasting Graves disease. Time point meaning: newly diagnosed GD, antithyroid drugs for less than 3 months. There was RNA extracted from PBMCs, and the TCR library was made from it. In building TCR beta libraries, iRepertoire HTBI primers were used together with Arm-PCR of CDR3 regions. TCRdb analysed the multiplex PCR reads with MiXCR anew, one entry per CDR3 protein. The data contain 400,000 to 500,000 distinct CDR3 sequences, 14% of them seen just once; the ten biggest clones take up about 15%. The same data also contributed to another study, on T cells in Graves' hyperthyroidism and ophthalmopathy.

The material was peripheral blood mononuclear cells (PBMCs), obtained at new diagnosis, from a patient treated with antithyroid drugs. These receptor sequences come from a woman aged 50 to 60 with Graves disease.

For this clonotype: The junction departs from germline at one end; a sequencing error may be responsible. V and J are TRBV18 and TRBJ1-1, with a weak D call TRBD1 (5 bases). CDR3 length: 14 residues. The germline CDR1 and CDR2 sequences are KGHSH and LQKENI. Here the CDR3 DNA reads TGTGCCAGCTCACCATTAGGGGAGAACACTGAAGCTCTCTTT. Its translation: CASSPLGENTEALF.

This rearrangement joins TRBV13 to TRBJ2-3, with TRBD2 matching 9 bases. Trimming removed 5 bases from V and 1 base from J; junction bases left unmatched: 7. CDR1 and CDR2 from the germline V gene are PRHDT and FYEKMQ (reference sequence). The CDR3 sequence is 16 residues long. The DNA for the CDR3 is TGTGCCAGCAGCGTTGGGACTAGCCACGGCACAGATACGCAGTATTTT. It translates to CASSVGTSHGTDTQYF.

This clonotype was found many times. V and J are TRBV5-1 and TRBJ2-3, with 11 positions matching TRBD1. This CDR3 has 14 amino acids. With 7 bases clipped from V and 4 bases from J, the junction kept 5 bases outside the gene matches. Germline lookup yields CDR1 SGHRS and CDR2 YFSETQ. The CDR3 reads CASAEGQGADTQYF. Written as DNA, the CDR3 is TGCGCCAGCGCTGAGGGACAGGGGGCAGATACGCAGTATTTT.

This clonotype was seen a handful of times. The chain employs TRBV18 and TRBJ2-1, with TRBD2 identical over 11 bases. This CDR3 is built from 19 residues. The V gene end was trimmed by 1 base and the J gene end by 6 bases; junction bases not matched to a gene: 14. Germline assignment: CDR1 KGHSH and CDR2 LQKENI. The CDR3 DNA sequence: TGTGCCAGCTCACCACGATCCGGGACTAGCGGCCCAGGGGGCAATGAGCAGTTCTTC. Translating gives CASSPRSGTSGPGGNEQFF.

The chain uses TRBV18 and TRBJ2-7; D is possibly TRBD1 (5 bases). Germline loops: CDR1 KGHSH, CDR2 LQKENI. V lost 2 bases to trimming and J lost 2 bases, with 19 bases between them. The CDR3 runs 17 residues. CDR3 sequence reads: CASSPGVSRTSPYEQYF. DNA for the CDR3: TGTGCCAGCTCACCAGGGGTTTCTAGGACAAGCCCCTACGAGCAGTACTTC.

This clonotype was observed many times. The CDR3 coding sequence is TGTGCCAGCAGCTTGACAGGGTGGAGGTACGAGCAGTACTTC. Amino acid sequence: CASSLTGWRYEQYF. The rearrangement links TRBV5-6 to TRBJ2-7, with a tentative D call TRBD1 (6 bases). The CDR3 totals 14 residues. The germline V and J ends were trimmed by 1 base and 4 bases, with 12 bases remaining between them. Germline-derived CDR1 and CDR2 are SGHDT and YYEEEE.

This clonotype was seen more than once but under ten times. Here the CDR3 reads CASSYAPSITFIAKNIQYF. The CDR3 DNA follows: TGTGCCAGCAGTTACGCCCCCAGTATCACCTTCATAGCCAAAAACATTCAGTACTTC. The V call is TRBV6-5, the J call TRBJ2-4; D not resolved. The germline V and J ends were trimmed by 2 bases and 0 bases, with 20 bases remaining between them. Germline values: CDR1 MNHEY, CDR2 SVGAGI. The CDR3 is made up of 19 amino acids.

Note on this clonotype: A single base separates this from a much larger clone, so it may be a read error. The V call is TRBV14, the J call TRBJ2-2; no firm D call. This CDR3 contains 16 residues. Germline CDR1 is SGHDN and CDR2 is FVKESK. CDR3 loop: CASSSRRLSTTRELFF. As DNA, the CDR3 is TGTGCCAGCAGCTCAAGGCGGCTATCCACCACCAGGGAGCTGTTTTTT.

Many counts were recorded for this clonotype. V and J are TRBV20-1 and TRBJ1-2, with TRBD1 matching 10 bases. The V gene end was trimmed by 6 bases and the J gene end by 8 bases; junction bases not matched to a gene: 9. Germline CDR1 is DFQATT and CDR2 is SNEGSKA (reference sequence). There are 13 residues in the CDR3. The CDR3 DNA sequence: TGCAGTGCCCCGGGGGGGACAGGGGTGGGCTACACCTTC. It specifies CSAPGGTGVGYTF.